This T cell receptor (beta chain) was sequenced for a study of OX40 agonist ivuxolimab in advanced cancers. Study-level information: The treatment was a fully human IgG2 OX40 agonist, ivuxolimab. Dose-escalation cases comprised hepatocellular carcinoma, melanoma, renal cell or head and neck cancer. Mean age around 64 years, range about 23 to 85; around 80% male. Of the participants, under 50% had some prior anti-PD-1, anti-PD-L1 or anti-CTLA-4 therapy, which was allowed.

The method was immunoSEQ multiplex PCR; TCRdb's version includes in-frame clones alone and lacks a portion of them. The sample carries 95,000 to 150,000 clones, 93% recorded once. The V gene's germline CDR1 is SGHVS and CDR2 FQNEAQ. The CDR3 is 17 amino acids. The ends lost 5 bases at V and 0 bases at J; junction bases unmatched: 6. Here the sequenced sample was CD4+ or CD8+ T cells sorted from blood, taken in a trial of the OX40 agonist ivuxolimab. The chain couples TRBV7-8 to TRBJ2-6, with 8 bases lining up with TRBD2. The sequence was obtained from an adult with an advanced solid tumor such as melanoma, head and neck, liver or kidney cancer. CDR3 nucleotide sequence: TGTGCCAGCAGCCCTCGGGGGGGGAGCTCTGGGGCCAACGTCCTGACTTTC. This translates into CASSPRGGSSGANVLTF.